This is a list of T cell receptor beta chains from one sample in a study of T cell repertoires in cytomegalovirus infection. TCRdb independently ran MiXCR on the reads; one entry per CDR3 protein. Of around 530,000 distinct CDR3 sequences in the sample, around 27% were seen once. The material sequenced was PBMCs. All receptors come from a human donor in good health (CMV status not recorded). Some clones in this sample may be carry-over from other donors' samples. The CDR3 runs from the conserved cysteine through the conserved F or W. Each record gives: CDR3 DNA, CDR3 protein, V gene, D gene, clone size, J gene. The D gene is left open where the match is weak. Where a row states a size, it is once, few, many or the class of an expanded clone; other rows omit it.

cdr3_nt: TGTGCCAGCAGCTTCAACCACAGGGGTACGAGCACAGATACGCAGTATTTT; cdr3_aa: CASSFNHRGTSTDTQYF; v_call: TRBV7-6; d_call: TRBD1; clone_size: many; j_call: TRBJ2-3
cdr3_nt: TGTGCCAGCAGTTTTGTGGGACAGGGGGTAAATCAGCCCCAGCATTTT; cdr3_aa: CASSFVGQGVNQPQHF; v_call: TRBV27; d_call: TRBD1; clone_size: -; j_call: TRBJ1-5
cdr3_nt: TGTGCCAGCAGCCTTTACGGGACGCACAACCAAGAGACCCAGTACTTC; cdr3_aa: CASSLYGTHNQETQYF; v_call: TRBV11-2; d_call: -; clone_size: -; j_call: TRBJ2-5
cdr3_nt: TGTGCCAGCAGTTTTTCTGCGGGAGCGGGAGAGACCCAGTACTTC; cdr3_aa: CASSFSAGAGETQYF; v_call: TRBV12-3/TRBV12-4; d_call: TRBD2; clone_size: -; j_call: TRBJ2-5
cdr3_nt: TGTGCCACCAGTGACGGTTACAATCAGCCCCAGCATTTT; cdr3_aa: CATSDGYNQPQHF; v_call: TRBV24-1; d_call: -; clone_size: -; j_call: TRBJ1-5
cdr3_nt: TGCGCCAGCAGCCAAGAGGGACAGGGGATTAACACCGGGGAGCTGTTTTTT; cdr3_aa: CASSQEGQGINTGELFF; v_call: TRBV4-3; d_call: TRBD1; clone_size: -; j_call: TRBJ2-2
cdr3_nt: TGTGCCAGCAGCTTCCGACCCTCCGATGAGCAGTTCTTC; cdr3_aa: CASSFRPSDEQFF; v_call: TRBV7-2; d_call: -; clone_size: many; j_call: TRBJ2-1
cdr3_nt: TGTGCCAGCACCAATGGGACAGCCACCACAGATACGCAGTATTTT; cdr3_aa: CASTNGTATTDTQYF; v_call: TRBV6-4; d_call: TRBD1; clone_size: few; j_call: TRBJ2-3
cdr3_nt: TGTGCCGGAGGGACAGGATCCTACAATGAGCAGTTCTTC; cdr3_aa: CAGGTGSYNEQFF; v_call: TRBV7-2; d_call: TRBD1; clone_size: few; j_call: TRBJ2-1
cdr3_nt: TGTGCCAGCAGCCCAGGGTCTGGGTTTACGGAGACCCAGTACTTC; cdr3_aa: CASSPGSGFTETQYF; v_call: TRBV7-2; d_call: -; clone_size: many; j_call: TRBJ2-5
cdr3_nt: TGTGCCATCAGTAAGCGACGCCGACCAAGTGAGACCCAGTACTTC; cdr3_aa: CAISKRRRPSETQYF; v_call: TRBV10-3; d_call: -; clone_size: -; j_call: TRBJ2-5
cdr3_nt: TGCGCCAGCAGCCAAGATCTCACAGGGAACACTGAAGCTTTCTTT; cdr3_aa: CASSQDLTGNTEAFF; v_call: TRBV4-3; d_call: -; clone_size: -; j_call: TRBJ1-1
cdr3_nt: TGTGCCAGCAGTGCCCGGACAGGGGACGGGGATCGCAATCAGCCCCAGCATTTT; cdr3_aa: CASSARTGDGDRNQPQHF; v_call: TRBV2; d_call: TRBD1; clone_size: -; j_call: TRBJ1-5
cdr3_nt: TGCAGTGCAGCACGGGTGGGGAAGCGGGAGGTCGTGGATGAGCAGTTCTTC; cdr3_aa: CSAARVGKREVVDEQFF; v_call: TRBV20-1; d_call: TRBD2; clone_size: few; j_call: TRBJ2-1
cdr3_nt: TGTGCCAGCAGCTTAATCCCTAGCGGGAAGGGTTGGGAGCAGTTCTTC; cdr3_aa: CASSLIPSGKGWEQFF; v_call: TRBV7-8; d_call: TRBD2; clone_size: many; j_call: TRBJ2-1
cdr3_nt: TGTGCCAGCTCACTCATGGACAGGGAGGTGAATCAGCCCCAGCATTTT; cdr3_aa: CASSLMDREVNQPQHF; v_call: TRBV18; d_call: TRBD1; clone_size: -; j_call: TRBJ1-5
cdr3_nt: TGTGCCAGTAGATCCGACGGGGGCGAGCAGTACTTC; cdr3_aa: CASRSDGGEQYF; v_call: TRBV6-2/TRBV6-3; d_call: -; clone_size: -; j_call: TRBJ2-7
cdr3_nt: TGCAGTGCTAGAGATTTGGGGCAGAGCACAGATACGCAGTATTTT; cdr3_aa: CSARDLGQSTDTQYF; v_call: TRBV20-1; d_call: -; clone_size: -; j_call: TRBJ2-3
cdr3_nt: TGTGCCAGCAGCCCCGGGACAGGGATGATACACAAAAACATTCAGTACTTC; cdr3_aa: CASSPGTGMIHKNIQYF; v_call: TRBV7-2; d_call: TRBD1; clone_size: many; j_call: TRBJ2-4
cdr3_nt: TGTGCCAGCAGCCCCGGGTTTGCGGGTGCCACAGATACGCAGTATTTT; cdr3_aa: CASSPGFAGATDTQYF; v_call: TRBV27; d_call: -; clone_size: -; j_call: TRBJ2-3
cdr3_nt: TGCAGCGTCCGGACAGTAGGCACGAATCAGCCCCAGCATTTT; cdr3_aa: CSVRTVGTNQPQHF; v_call: TRBV29-1; d_call: -; clone_size: -; j_call: TRBJ1-5
cdr3_nt: TGTGCCTGGACGGACAGATATTCACCCCTCCACTTT; cdr3_aa: CAWTDRYSPLHF; v_call: TRBV30; d_call: -; clone_size: -; j_call: TRBJ1-6
cdr3_nt: TGCAGTGCTAGAGTCGTGGGAGGACGCACAGATACGCAGTATTTT; cdr3_aa: CSARVVGGRTDTQYF; v_call: TRBV20-1; d_call: -; clone_size: many; j_call: TRBJ2-3
cdr3_nt: TGTGCCAGCAGCTTAGTCGGCCCACGGGACGGGGAGCTGTTTTTT; cdr3_aa: CASSLVGPRDGELFF; v_call: TRBV7-2; d_call: -; clone_size: few; j_call: TRBJ2-2
cdr3_nt: TGTGCCAGCAGTTACTCGACGGGGTCCCACGAGCAGTACTTC; cdr3_aa: CASSYSTGSHEQYF; v_call: TRBV6-2/TRBV6-3; d_call: -; clone_size: few; j_call: TRBJ2-7
cdr3_nt: TGTGCCAGCAGCCGAGAACAGGGAGCTGAAGCTTTCTTT; cdr3_aa: CASSREQGAEAFF; v_call: TRBV7-2; d_call: -; clone_size: many; j_call: TRBJ1-1
cdr3_nt: TGTGCCAGCAGCCTTGCTAGCGTTATAACTCATGAGCAGTTCTTC; cdr3_aa: CASSLASVITHEQFF; v_call: TRBV14; d_call: -; clone_size: -; j_call: TRBJ2-1
cdr3_nt: TGTGCCAGCAGCTTAGGCCTCAGGGGGACCGGTAATTCACCCCTCCACTTT; cdr3_aa: CASSLGLRGTGNSPLHF; v_call: TRBV7-8; d_call: TRBD1; clone_size: -; j_call: TRBJ1-6
cdr3_nt: TGTGCCAGCAGCTTAATGGGGGCCTCTAGCACAGATACGCAGTATTTT; cdr3_aa: CASSLMGASSTDTQYF; v_call: TRBV11-2; d_call: -; clone_size: -; j_call: TRBJ2-3
cdr3_nt: TGTGCCAGCAGCTTTTCCGGGACTACCTTGGTGAAGACCGGGGAGCTGTTTTTT; cdr3_aa: CASSFSGTTLVKTGELFF; v_call: TRBV7-9; d_call: TRBD2; clone_size: -; j_call: TRBJ2-2
cdr3_nt: TGTGCCTCGTCCAGGGGAGTCGGCACTGAAGCTTTCTTT; cdr3_aa: CASSRGVGTEAFF; v_call: TRBV30; d_call: -; clone_size: -; j_call: TRBJ1-1
cdr3_nt: TGCAGTGGCACCCGGGGACTAGCGGGAAGTAATGAGCAGTTCTTC; cdr3_aa: CSGTRGLAGSNEQFF; v_call: TRBV20-1; d_call: TRBD2; clone_size: few; j_call: TRBJ2-1
cdr3_nt: TGTGCCAGCAGCACCGGGACTAGCGACTACAATGAGCAGTTCTTC; cdr3_aa: CASSTGTSDYNEQFF; v_call: TRBV11-3; d_call: TRBD2; clone_size: few; j_call: TRBJ2-1
cdr3_nt: TGTGCCAGCAGCGCTAGACAGGGATTGGTCGACGAGCAGTACTTC; cdr3_aa: CASSARQGLVDEQYF; v_call: TRBV7-2; d_call: TRBD1; clone_size: many; j_call: TRBJ2-7
cdr3_nt: TGTGCCAGCAGTTACTGGGGGGGGGGGACCTACGAGCAGTACTTC; cdr3_aa: CASSYWGGGTYEQYF; v_call: TRBV6-5; d_call: TRBD2; clone_size: -; j_call: TRBJ2-7
cdr3_nt: TGTGCCAGCAGCTTAAACGGCAGGGGGTTCCAAGAGACCCAGTACTTC; cdr3_aa: CASSLNGRGFQETQYF; v_call: TRBV11-2; d_call: TRBD1; clone_size: -; j_call: TRBJ2-5
cdr3_nt: TGTGCCACCAGCAGAGATTTCGGGGGCACCGGGGAGCTGTTTTTT; cdr3_aa: CATSRDFGGTGELFF; v_call: TRBV15; d_call: -; clone_size: -; j_call: TRBJ2-2
cdr3_nt: TGTGCCAGCAGTTCCCTAGGACAGGGGGTAGCCACCGGGGAGCTGTTTTTT; cdr3_aa: CASSSLGQGVATGELFF; v_call: TRBV7-2; d_call: TRBD1; clone_size: -; j_call: TRBJ2-2
cdr3_nt: TGTGCCAGCCGTGTTACAGGGTACCAAGAGACCCAGTACTTC; cdr3_aa: CASRVTGYQETQYF; v_call: TRBV28; d_call: -; clone_size: few; j_call: TRBJ2-5
cdr3_nt: TGTGCCAGCAGTGACGTGGACAAACCGTCCTACGAGCAGTACTTC; cdr3_aa: CASSDVDKPSYEQYF; v_call: TRBV27; d_call: -; clone_size: -; j_call: TRBJ2-7
cdr3_nt: TGTGCCAGCAGAGGAATCCAGGGTTTCTCTGGAAACACCATATATTTT; cdr3_aa: CASRGIQGFSGNTIYF; v_call: TRBV6-1; d_call: -; clone_size: -; j_call: TRBJ1-3
cdr3_nt: TGCAGTGACCTCCCCGCAGGGGGCACTGAAGCTTTCTTT; cdr3_aa: CSDLPAGGTEAFF; v_call: TRBV20-1; d_call: TRBD1; clone_size: few; j_call: TRBJ1-1
cdr3_nt: TGTGCCAGCAGATTAGGACAGGTTGGACAGATGAACACTGAAGCTTTCTTT; cdr3_aa: CASRLGQVGQMNTEAFF; v_call: TRBV11-2; d_call: TRBD1; clone_size: -; j_call: TRBJ1-1
cdr3_nt: TGTGCCAGCAGCTTAGCGGTTAAGGAGCAGCTCCACTTT; cdr3_aa: CASSLAVKEQLHF; v_call: TRBV7-9; d_call: -; clone_size: few; j_call: TRBJ1-6
cdr3_nt: TGTGCCAGTAGTATTGTAGGCTCTGGAAACACCATATATTTT; cdr3_aa: CASSIVGSGNTIYF; v_call: TRBV19; d_call: -; clone_size: few; j_call: TRBJ1-3
cdr3_nt: TGTGCCAGCAGCCCCGCCGGGACAGGGTTTTACGAGCAGTACTTC; cdr3_aa: CASSPAGTGFYEQYF; v_call: TRBV7-7; d_call: TRBD1; clone_size: -; j_call: TRBJ2-7
cdr3_nt: TGTGCCAGCAGCTTCCAGGGGGACTATGGCTACACCTTC; cdr3_aa: CASSFQGDYGYTF; v_call: TRBV7-8; d_call: TRBD1; clone_size: few; j_call: TRBJ1-2
cdr3_nt: TGTGCCAGCACCTACCTAGGGGTTGATAATGAAAAACTGTTTTTT; cdr3_aa: CASTYLGVDNEKLFF; v_call: TRBV7-9; d_call: -; clone_size: few; j_call: TRBJ1-4
cdr3_nt: TGTGCCAGCAGCTGGGAGGGACTCCGGAGCTCCTACGAGCAGTACTTC; cdr3_aa: CASSWEGLRSSYEQYF; v_call: TRBV6-2/TRBV6-3; d_call: TRBD2; clone_size: -; j_call: TRBJ2-7
cdr3_nt: TGCAGTGCTAGAGAGACTAGCGGGAGCGTTAATGAGCAGTTCTTC; cdr3_aa: CSARETSGSVNEQFF; v_call: TRBV20-1; d_call: TRBD2; clone_size: -; j_call: TRBJ2-1
cdr3_nt: TGTGCCAGCAGCCGCAGGGGTCAGAACACCGGGGAGCTGTTTTTT; cdr3_aa: CASSRRGQNTGELFF; v_call: TRBV6-6; d_call: -; clone_size: -; j_call: TRBJ2-2
cdr3_nt: TGTGCCAGCAGTTTTGAAGCAGCCGGCTATGGCTACACCTTC; cdr3_aa: CASSFEAAGYGYTF; v_call: TRBV28; d_call: -; clone_size: few; j_call: TRBJ1-2
cdr3_nt: TGTGCCATCAGTGACCCAGGGACAGCCGAAGCTAACTATGGCTACACCTTC; cdr3_aa: CAISDPGTAEANYGYTF; v_call: TRBV10-3; d_call: TRBD1; clone_size: -; j_call: TRBJ1-2
cdr3_nt: TGTGCCAGTAGTAGTGGGACAATTCTCGACTACACCTTC; cdr3_aa: CASSSGTILDYTF; v_call: TRBV19; d_call: -; clone_size: -; j_call: TRBJ1-2
cdr3_nt: TGTGCCAGCAGTCCCAGGGGGCTAGAGTATGGCTACACCTTC; cdr3_aa: CASSPRGLEYGYTF; v_call: TRBV27; d_call: TRBD1; clone_size: -; j_call: TRBJ1-2
cdr3_nt: TGTGCCAGCAGTTACTATGGGGGAAGTGTCAATGAGCAGTTCTTC; cdr3_aa: CASSYYGGSVNEQFF; v_call: TRBV6-2/TRBV6-3; d_call: -; clone_size: -; j_call: TRBJ2-1
cdr3_nt: TGTGCCAGCAGCTTAGTCGGCACCGGGGGGAGAATGAACACTGAAGCTTTCTTT; cdr3_aa: CASSLVGTGGRMNTEAFF; v_call: TRBV7-8; d_call: -; clone_size: many; j_call: TRBJ1-1